There are a few counts of the clone carrying this T cell receptor (beta chain). The antigen is undetermined. The data are from a study of T cell clonotyping in hematopoietic cell transplantation. Study-wide results and caveats: Higher Inverse Simpson Index values in graft donor and pretransplant recipient predicted broader posttransplant TCR diversity. CD4 and CD8 repertoire contributions could not be separated without sorting. Recipient TCR diversity dropped after transplant; expanded clonotypes rose from day 30 to 180.

Recipient blood drawn about 28 days pretransplant and days 30, 100, 180 after. The protocol was immunoSEQ multiplex PCR, while the TCRdb copy is restricted to in-frame clones and leaves out a portion. The table includes approximately 11,000 clones, approximately 45% detected once. Sample: PBMCs, taken 30 days after allogeneic stem cell transplant. The receptor was derived from a male patient aged 50 or older who had an allogeneic stem cell transplant from an unrelated donor, so the T cells may come from the graft donor. Some clones in this sample may be carry-over from other donors' samples.

CDR3 residues: CASSTGYQETQYF. The CDR3 nucleotides are TGTGCCAGCAGTACAGGGTACCAAGAGACCCAGTACTTC. The gene calls are TRBV7-9 and TRBJ2-5; possibly TRBD1 for D (6 bases). The CDR3 is 13 amino acids. V lost 6 bases and J 0 bases, leaving 8 bases between the germline ends. CDR1 and CDR2 from the germline V gene are SEHNR and FQNEAQ (reference sequence).